This record looks at one T cell receptor (beta chain) sequence and its context. Its antigen is unidentified. This sample is part of a study of blood T cells in healthy people across ages. Study-level points and caveats: A roughly linear age-dependent decrease characterized TCR beta diversity per million T cells. Investigators viewed diversity estimates from one million T cells as underestimates, the study reported.

The CDR3 sequence is 15 residues long. The germline V gene encodes CDR1 LNHNV and CDR2 YYDKDF (reference sequence). Deletions cut 2 bases from V and 4 bases from J, with 12 bases between. Through a sample-barcoded 5' primer and a J-beta primer mix, a second PCR was run for roughly 6 to 11 cycles. Each cDNA molecule received a tag from a template-switch adaptor that had 12 random nucleotides. TCRdb passed the 5' RACE reads through MiXCR, listing each CDR3 protein once. The sample records about 1.6 million distinct CDR3 sequences, about 31% being singletons. It was around 9 milliliters of peripheral blood that were drawn from each donor.

Sequenced input: blood. The clonotype comes from a woman in her twenties or thirties in good health. The chain is built from TRBV15 and TRBJ2-1; TRBD1 might be the D (6 bases). CDR3 amino acids: CATSRSGTTYNEQFF. CDR3 bases: TGTGCCACCAGCAGATCCGGGACAACGTACAATGAGCAGTTCTTC.